Sequencing of this T cell receptor beta chain was carried out in a study of identical twins. Germline values: CDR1 KGHSH, CDR2 LQKENI. This CDR3 has 14 amino acids. V shed 2 bases and J shed 5 bases, with 9 bases lying between them. TCRdb recomputed calls from the 5' RACE reads with MiXCR, one row per CDR3 protein. The data contain 750,000 to 950,000 distinct CDR3 sequences, roughly an eighth of them seen just once; the ten biggest clones take up around 1.6%. These data are also associated with another study on yellow fever vaccine responses in identical twins.

The rearrangement uses TRBV18 and TRBJ1-4; the D gene is possibly TRBD1 (5 bases). The material sequenced was PBMCs. This TCR was recovered from a woman aged 18-35 years in good health. The CDR3 here is CASSPGDANEKLFF. CDR3 DNA sequence: TGTGCCAGCTCACCAGGGGACGCCAATGAAAAACTGTTTTTT. Variable domain in full (rest from reference TRBV18 and TRBJ1-4): NAGVMQNPRHLVRRRGQEARLRCSPMKGHSHVYWYRQLPEEGLKFMVYLQKENIIDESGMPKERFSAEFPKEGPSILRIQQVVRGDSAAYFCASSPGDANEKLFFGSGTQLSVL.